The clone carrying this TCR beta chain was detected a few times. Participants were aged about 18 to 90 years, lived in 20 to 30 US areas, and enrolled virtually. Measured with immunoSEQ multiplex PCR; TCRdb has only the in-frame clones, and not every one. The table shows 250,000 to 300,000 clones, with roughly 84% occurring only once. Germline lookup yields CDR1 LNHDA and CDR2 SQIVND (reference sequence). The CDR3 has 14 residues. V was shortened by 0 bases and J by 8 bases, with 13 bases between the two germline ends. The source of the sample is a study of blood T cell repertoires in COVID-19. This clonotype was sampled from a woman between 50 and 59 years old who had been exposed to COVID-19. The chain combines TRBV19 with TRBJ1-2; D is uncertain. Sequencing was carried out using PBMCs or T cells enriched from blood (not recorded which). The CDR3, as DNA: TGTGCCAGTAGTATAGATCGTTGGGGAGCGGGCTACACCTTC. This codes for CASSIDRWGAGYTF.